This T cell receptor beta chain was recorded in a study of regulatory T cells in long-lasting Graves disease. Study-level findings and limits: Under persistent disease, TRBV28, TRBJ1-2 and TRBJ2-5 were used preferentially.

The sample's time point: newly diagnosed GD, antithyroid drugs for less than 3 months. The authors made the TCR library using RNA they extracted from PBMCs. Many counts were recorded for this clonotype. Its specificity is not known. The CDR3 spans 15 residues. Germline V gene data show CDR1 as SGHTA and CDR2 as FQGNSA. Deletions cut 5 bases from V and 1 base from J, with 14 bases between. Arm-PCR with iRepertoire HTBI primers amplified the CDR3 regions for these TCR beta libraries. TCRdb analysed the multiplex PCR reads with MiXCR anew, one entry per CDR3 protein. The top ten clones hold 13% to 15% of a sample with roughly 250,000 distinct CDR3 sequences, roughly 18% of them seen once. These sequences were also reported in another study, on T cells in Graves' hyperthyroidism and ophthalmopathy. From that study: When ophthalmopathy did not progress within 18 months, Graves' hyperthyroidism was considered stable. Stable hyperthyroidism was told apart from ophthalmopathy by a model built on 13 V-J features.

Material: peripheral blood mononuclear cells (PBMCs), obtained at new diagnosis, from a patient treated with antithyroid drugs. The J gene is TRBJ1-1, the V gene TRBV7-2, with D unresolved. The source of this sequence is a woman in her thirties with Graves disease. The CDR3 coding sequence is TGTGCCAGCAGCCAGTACTGGACGGAGAACACTGAAGCTTTCTTT. Its protein is CASSQYWTENTEAFF.